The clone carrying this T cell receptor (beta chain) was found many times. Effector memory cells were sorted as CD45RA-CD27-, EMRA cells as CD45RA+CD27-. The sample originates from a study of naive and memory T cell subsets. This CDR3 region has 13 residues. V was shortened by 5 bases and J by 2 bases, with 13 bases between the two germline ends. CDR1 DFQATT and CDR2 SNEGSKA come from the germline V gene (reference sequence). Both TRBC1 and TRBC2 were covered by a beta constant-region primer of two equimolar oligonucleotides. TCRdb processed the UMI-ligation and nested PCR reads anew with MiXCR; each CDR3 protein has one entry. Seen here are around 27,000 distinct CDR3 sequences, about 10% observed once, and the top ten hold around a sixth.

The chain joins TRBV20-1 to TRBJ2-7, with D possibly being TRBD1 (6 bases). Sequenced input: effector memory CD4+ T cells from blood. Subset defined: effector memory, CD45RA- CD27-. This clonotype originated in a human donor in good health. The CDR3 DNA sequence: TGCAGTGCTGATATACAGGGTCCCTACGAGCAGTACTTC. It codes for CSADIQGPYEQYF.